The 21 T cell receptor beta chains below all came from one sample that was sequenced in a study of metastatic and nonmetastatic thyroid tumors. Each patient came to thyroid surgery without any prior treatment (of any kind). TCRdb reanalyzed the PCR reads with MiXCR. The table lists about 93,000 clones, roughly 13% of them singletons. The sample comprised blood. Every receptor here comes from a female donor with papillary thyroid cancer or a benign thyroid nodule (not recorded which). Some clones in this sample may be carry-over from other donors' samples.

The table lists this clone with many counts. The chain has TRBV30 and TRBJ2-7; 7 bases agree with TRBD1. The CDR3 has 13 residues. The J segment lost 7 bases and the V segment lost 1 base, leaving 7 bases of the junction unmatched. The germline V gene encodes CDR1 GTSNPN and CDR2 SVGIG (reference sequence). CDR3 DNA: TGTGCCTGGAGTGAGGGGGCCCCTAAAGAGCAGTACTTC. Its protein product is CAWSEGAPKEQYF. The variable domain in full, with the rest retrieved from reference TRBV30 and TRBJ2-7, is SQTIHQWPATLVQPVGSPLSLECTVEGTSNPNLYWYRQAAGRGLQLLFYSVGIGQISSEVPQNLSASRPQDRQFILSSKKLLLSDSGFYLCAWSEGAPKEQYFGPGTRLTVT.

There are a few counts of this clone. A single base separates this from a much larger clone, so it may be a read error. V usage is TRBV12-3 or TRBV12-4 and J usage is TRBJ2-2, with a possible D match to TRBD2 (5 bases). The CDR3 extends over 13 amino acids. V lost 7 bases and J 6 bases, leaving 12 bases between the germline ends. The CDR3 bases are TGTGCCAGCACCCGACGGGGTTCCGGGGAGCTGTTTTTT. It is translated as CASTRRGSGELFF.

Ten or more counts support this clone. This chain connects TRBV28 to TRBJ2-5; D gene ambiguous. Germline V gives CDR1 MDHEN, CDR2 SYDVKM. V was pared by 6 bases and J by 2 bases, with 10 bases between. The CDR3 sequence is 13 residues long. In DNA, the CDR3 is TGTGCCAGCAGACAAGGTAGACAAGAGACCCAGTACTTC. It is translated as CASRQGRQETQYF.

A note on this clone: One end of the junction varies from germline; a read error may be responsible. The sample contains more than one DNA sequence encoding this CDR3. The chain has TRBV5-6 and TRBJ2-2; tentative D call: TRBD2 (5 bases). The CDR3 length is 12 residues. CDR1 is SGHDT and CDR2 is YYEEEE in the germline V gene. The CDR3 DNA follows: TGTGCCAGCTCTCTACCCCCCGGGGAGCTATTTTTT. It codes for CASSLPPGELFF.

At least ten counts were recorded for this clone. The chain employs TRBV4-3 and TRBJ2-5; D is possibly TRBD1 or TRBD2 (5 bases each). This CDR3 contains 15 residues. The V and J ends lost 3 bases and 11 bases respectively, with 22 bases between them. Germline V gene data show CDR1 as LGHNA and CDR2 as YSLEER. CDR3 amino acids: CASSHDTGAATSQYF. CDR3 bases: TGCGCCAGCAGCCACGACACCGGGGCCGCGACGTCTCAGTACTTC.

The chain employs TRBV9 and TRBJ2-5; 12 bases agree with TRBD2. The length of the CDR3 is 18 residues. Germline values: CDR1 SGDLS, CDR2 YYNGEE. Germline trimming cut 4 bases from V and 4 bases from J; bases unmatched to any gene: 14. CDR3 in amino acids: CASSLKSGLAGYRETQYF. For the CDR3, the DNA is TGTGCCAGCAGCCTAAAATCGGGACTAGCGGGCTACCGAGAGACCCAGTACTTC.

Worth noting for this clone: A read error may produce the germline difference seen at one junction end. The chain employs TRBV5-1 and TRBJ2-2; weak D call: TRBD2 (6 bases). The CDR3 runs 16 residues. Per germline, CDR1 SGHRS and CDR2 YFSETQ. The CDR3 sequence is CTSSLAVRENTGELFF. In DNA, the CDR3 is TGCACCAGCAGCTTGGCTGTGCGGGAGAACACCGGGGAGCTGTTTTTT.

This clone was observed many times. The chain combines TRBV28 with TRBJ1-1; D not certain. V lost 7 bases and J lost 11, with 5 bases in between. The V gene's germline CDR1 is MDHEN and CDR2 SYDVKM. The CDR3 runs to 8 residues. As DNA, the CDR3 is TGTGCCAGCAACGGGGCTTTCTTT. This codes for CASNGAFF.

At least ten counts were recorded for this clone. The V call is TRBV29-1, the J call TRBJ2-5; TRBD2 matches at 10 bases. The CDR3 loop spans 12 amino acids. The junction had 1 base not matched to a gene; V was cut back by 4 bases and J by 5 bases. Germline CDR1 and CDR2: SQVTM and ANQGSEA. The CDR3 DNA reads TGCAGCGTTGCGACTAGCGGGGAGACCCAGTACTTC. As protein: CSVATSGETQYF.

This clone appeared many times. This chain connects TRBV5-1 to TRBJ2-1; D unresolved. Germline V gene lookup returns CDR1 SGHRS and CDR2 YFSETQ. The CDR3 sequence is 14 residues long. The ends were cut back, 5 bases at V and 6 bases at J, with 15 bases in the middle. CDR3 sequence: CASRRYGLPNEQFF. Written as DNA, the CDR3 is TGCGCCAGCAGGAGATATGGTTTGCCCAATGAGCAGTTCTTC.

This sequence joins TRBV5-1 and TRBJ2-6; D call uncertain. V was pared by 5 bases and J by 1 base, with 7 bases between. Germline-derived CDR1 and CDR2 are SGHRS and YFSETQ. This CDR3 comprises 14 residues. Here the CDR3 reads CASSSGSGANVLTF. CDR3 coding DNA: TGCGCCAGCAGTTCGGGTTCTGGGGCCAACGTCCTGACTTTC.

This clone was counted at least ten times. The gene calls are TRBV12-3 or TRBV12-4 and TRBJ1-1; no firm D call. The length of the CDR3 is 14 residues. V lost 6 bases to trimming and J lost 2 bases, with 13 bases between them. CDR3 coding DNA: TGTGCCAGCAGCTACGGTGTCGGTAACACTGAAGCTTTCTTT. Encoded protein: CASSYGVGNTEAFF.

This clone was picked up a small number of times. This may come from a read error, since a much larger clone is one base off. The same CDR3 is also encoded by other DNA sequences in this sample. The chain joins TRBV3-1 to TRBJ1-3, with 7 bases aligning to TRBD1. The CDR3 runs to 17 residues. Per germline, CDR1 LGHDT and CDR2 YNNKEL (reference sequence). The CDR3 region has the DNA TGTGCCAGCAGCCAAGGAGGGGGCACTCGCTCTGGAAGCACCATATATTTT. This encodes CASSQGGGTRSGSTIYF.

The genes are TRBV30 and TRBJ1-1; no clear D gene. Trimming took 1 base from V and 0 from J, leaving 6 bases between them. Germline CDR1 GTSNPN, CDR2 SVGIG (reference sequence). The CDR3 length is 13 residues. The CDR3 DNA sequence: TGTGCCTGGAGTGCAACCTTGAACACTGAAGCTTTCTTT. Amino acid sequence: CAWSATLNTEAFF.

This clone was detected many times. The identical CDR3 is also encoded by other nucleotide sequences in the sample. CDR3 sequence reads: CASTPGGAQPQHF. The CDR3 DNA reads as TGTGCCAGTACCCCTGGGGGAGCTCAGCCCCAGCATTTT. V usage is TRBV19 and J usage is TRBJ1-5; tentatively, D is TRBD1 (5 bases). The CDR3 loop spans 13 amino acids. The ends were cut back, 7 bases at V and 6 bases at J, with 13 bases in the middle. CDR1 and CDR2 (germline): LNHDA, SQIVND (reference sequence).

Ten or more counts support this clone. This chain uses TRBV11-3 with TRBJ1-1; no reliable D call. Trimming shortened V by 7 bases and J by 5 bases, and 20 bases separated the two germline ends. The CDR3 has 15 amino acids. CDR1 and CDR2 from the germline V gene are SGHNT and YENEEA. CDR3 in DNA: TGTGCCAGCATACTACCGTCAGGCCGAGGAACTGAAGCTTTCTTT. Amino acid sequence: CASILPSGRGTEAFF. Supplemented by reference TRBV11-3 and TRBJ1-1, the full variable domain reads EAGVVQSPRYKIIEKKQPVAFWCNPISGHNTLYWYLQNLGQGPELLIRYENEEAVDDSQLPKDRFSAERLKGVDSTLKIQPAELGDSAVYLCASILPSGRGTEAFFGQGTRLTVV.

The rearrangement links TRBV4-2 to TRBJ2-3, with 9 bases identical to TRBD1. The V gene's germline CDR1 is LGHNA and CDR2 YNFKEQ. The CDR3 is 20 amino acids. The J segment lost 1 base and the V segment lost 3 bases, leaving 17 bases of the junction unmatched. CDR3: CASSHRDRVEIVPCTDTQYF. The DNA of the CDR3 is TGTGCCAGCAGCCATCGGGACAGGGTCGAAATAGTTCCTTGCACAGATACGCAGTATTTT.

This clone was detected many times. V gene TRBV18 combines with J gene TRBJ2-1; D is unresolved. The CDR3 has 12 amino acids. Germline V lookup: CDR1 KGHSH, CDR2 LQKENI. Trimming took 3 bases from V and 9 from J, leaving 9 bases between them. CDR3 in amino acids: CASSPDSREQFF. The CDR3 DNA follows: TGTGCCAGCTCACCGGATAGTCGTGAGCAGTTCTTC. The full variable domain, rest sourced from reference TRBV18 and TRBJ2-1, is NAGVMQNPRHLVRRRGQEARLRCSPMKGHSHVYWYRQLPEEGLKFMVYLQKENIIDESGMPKERFSAEFPKEGPSILRIQQVVRGDSAAYFCASSPDSREQFFGPGTRLTVL.

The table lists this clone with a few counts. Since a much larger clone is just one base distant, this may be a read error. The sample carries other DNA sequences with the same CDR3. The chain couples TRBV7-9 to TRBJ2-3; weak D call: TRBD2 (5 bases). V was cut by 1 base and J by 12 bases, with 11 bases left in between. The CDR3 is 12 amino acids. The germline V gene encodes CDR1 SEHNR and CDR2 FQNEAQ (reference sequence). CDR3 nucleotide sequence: TGTGCCAGCAGCTTAGTGGGGAGAGCACAGTATTTT. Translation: CASSLVGRAQYF.

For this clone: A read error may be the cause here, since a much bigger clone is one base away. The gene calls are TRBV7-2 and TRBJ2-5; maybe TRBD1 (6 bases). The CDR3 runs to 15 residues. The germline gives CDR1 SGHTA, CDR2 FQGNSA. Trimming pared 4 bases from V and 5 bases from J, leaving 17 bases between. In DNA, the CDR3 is TGTGCCAGCAGCTGCAACACGGGTAGGGGGGAGACCCAGTACTTC. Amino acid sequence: CASSCNTGRGETQYF.

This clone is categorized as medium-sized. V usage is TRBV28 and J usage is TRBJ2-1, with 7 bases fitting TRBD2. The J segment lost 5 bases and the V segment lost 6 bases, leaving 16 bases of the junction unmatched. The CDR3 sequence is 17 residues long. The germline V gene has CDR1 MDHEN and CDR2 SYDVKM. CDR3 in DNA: TGTGCCAGCAGCTTCAAAAGAACCTCGGGAGGTCACAATGAGCAGTTCTTC. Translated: CASSFKRTSGGHNEQFF.